This passage covers 15 T cell receptor beta chains from one sample sequenced in a study of vaccination and CD4 T cells after COVID-19. Their antigens remain unidentified. Sequenced with the Oncomine TCR Beta short-read assay was DNA taken from cultured CD4+ T cells. DNA came from CD4+ T cells after culture. One entry per CDR3 protein results from TCRdb running MiXCR on the PCR reads. The table shows under 11,000 distinct CDR3 sequences, with around 28% occurring only once. Treatment: approximately nine-day PBMC culture with coronavirus spike peptide pools or control peptides (ViraFEST assay). The unexposed donor's CD4+ T cells were collected before the COVID-19 pandemic (2011-2018). The sample was CD4+ T cells from blood, cultured in vitro. The receptors stem from a human donor in good health.

This clonotype was observed a handful of times. The gene calls are TRBV7-3 and TRBJ1-6, with 9 bases aligning to TRBD1. Per the germline V gene, CDR1 is SGHTA and CDR2 is FQGTGA. With 4 bases clipped from V and 10 bases from J, the junction kept 17 bases outside the gene matches. CDR3 length: 18 amino acids. The CDR3 sequence is CASSCYLDYRGRGSPLHF. CDR3 DNA: TGTGCCAGCAGCTGCTACTTGGATTACAGGGGGCGGGGGTCACCCCTCCACTTT.

J is TRBJ1-5 and V is TRBV28, with D unresolved. Trimming stripped 2 bases from V and 5 bases from J, with 10 bases between. CDR1 is MDHEN and CDR2 is SYDVKM in the germline V gene. The CDR3 has 14 amino acids. CDR3 sequence: CASSLRRLDQPQHF. CDR3 nucleotides: TGTGCCAGCAGTTTAAGGCGCTTGGATCAGCCCCAGCATTTT.

This chain connects TRBV5-4 to TRBJ2-1; 14 bases are shared with TRBD2. Germline V lookup: CDR1 SGHNT, CDR2 YYREEE (reference sequence). There are 18 residues in the CDR3. J gave up 3 bases and V 0 bases, and 5 bases lay outside the gene matches. In DNA, the CDR3 is TGTGCCAGCAGCTTGGTGTTCGGGACTAGCGGGGGCTACAATGAGCAGTTCTTC. As protein: CASSLVFGTSGGYNEQFF.

The CDR3 sequence is CASSNRGMTYEQYF. The CDR3 nucleotides read TGTGCCAGCAGCAACAGGGGAATGACCTACGAGCAGTACTTC. The genes are TRBV7-9 and TRBJ2-7, with 7 bases fitting TRBD1. V gave up 5 bases and J gave up 2 bases; unmatched junction bases: 6. The CDR3 is made up of 14 amino acids. Germline V gives CDR1 SEHNR, CDR2 FQNEAQ (reference sequence). The full variable domain, with the rest looked up from reference TRBV7-9 and TRBJ2-7, is DTGVSQNPRHKITKRGQNVTFRCDPISEHNRLYWYRQTLGQGPEFLTYFQNEAQLEKSRLLSDRFSAERPKGSFSTLEIQRTEQGDSAMYLCASSNRGMTYEQYFGPGTRLTVT.

This sequence joins TRBV29-1 and TRBJ2-3; TRBD2 might be the D (5 bases). V shed 7 bases and J shed 0 bases, with 11 bases lying between them. The CDR3 is made up of 13 amino acids. The germline V gene encodes CDR1 SQVTM and CDR2 ANQGSEA. CDR3 loop: CSAGGGSTDTQYF. The CDR3 DNA reads TGCAGCGCTGGCGGAGGTAGCACAGATACGCAGTATTTT.

This clonotype was found a few times. This chain joins TRBV10-3 and TRBJ2-1; D remains unclear. The V gene's germline CDR1 is ENHRY and CDR2 SYGVKD. The length of the CDR3 is 13 residues. V was trimmed by 10 bases and J by 0 bases, leaving 10 bases between them. The CDR3 DNA reads as TGTGCCAACTCGATCGACTCCTACAATGAGCAGTTCTTC. This codes for CANSIDSYNEQFF.

This rearrangement joins TRBV6-5 to TRBJ2-2; 9 bases map to TRBD1. CDR1 is MNHEY and CDR2 is SVGAGI in the germline V gene. CDR3 length: 13 amino acids. V gave up 3 bases and J gave up 16 bases; unmatched junction bases: 9. CDR3 nucleotides: TGTGCCAGCAGTTATCTACCGGGACAGGGTTGGTTTTTT. Amino acid sequence: CASSYLPGQGWFF.

V and J are TRBV9 and TRBJ1-6, with a possible D match to TRBD1 (5 bases). CDR1 is SGDLS, CDR2 YYNGEE, per germline. This CDR3 has 14 residues. The V end was cut by 0 bases, the J end by 7 bases, with 8 bases between. The CDR3 here is CASSVGGENSPLHF. DNA for the CDR3: TGTGCCAGCAGCGTAGGGGGGGAGAATTCACCCCTCCACTTT.

V is TRBV21-1 and J is TRBJ2-5; the D segment call TRBD1 is taken from the table without a DNA check. TRBV21-1 is marked as a pseudogene. The CDR3 totals 13 residues. CDR3 sequence reads: CASSRGSQETQYF. CDR3 sequence (DNA): TGTGCCAGCAGCAGGGGCAGCCAAGAGACCCAGTACTTC.

The rearrangement uses TRBV19 and TRBJ2-7, with 13 bases fitting TRBD2. Germline trimming cut 5 bases from V and 3 bases from J; bases unmatched to any gene: 13. CDR3 size: 18 residues. Looked up from germline, CDR1 is LNHDA and CDR2 is SQIVND (reference sequence). The chain's CDR3 is CASSPGTSGTSNFYEQYF. CDR3 coding DNA: TGTGCCAGTAGTCCAGGGACTAGCGGGACATCAAATTTCTACGAGCAGTACTTC.

This clonotype was seen only a few times. The CDR3 DNA reads as TGTGCCAGCAGTAACACCGGGACAGGGAGCAATCAGCCCCAGCATTTT. Its protein is CASSNTGTGSNQPQHF. This chain links TRBV6-2 or TRBV6-3 with TRBJ1-5, with 9 positions matching TRBD1. V was pared by 5 bases and J by 1 base, with 6 bases of the junction left unmatched. The CDR3 extends over 16 amino acids. CDR1 and CDR2 (germline): MNHEY, SVGEGT.

The chain employs TRBV15 and TRBJ1-2; D not certain. Germline V gene data show CDR1 as LNHNV and CDR2 as YYDKDF (reference sequence). Between the trimmed V and J ends, which lost 3 bases and 7 bases, there was a span of 9 bases. CDR3 length: 12 residues. CDR3 sequence: CATSRGRGGYTF. The CDR3 nucleotides read TGTGCCACCAGCAGGGGGAGAGGTGGCTACACCTTC.

This rearrangement joins TRBV9 to TRBJ2-1; 12 nucleotides align to TRBD1. J was trimmed by 1 base and V by 1 base; bases with no gene match: 6. CDR1 is SGDLS and CDR2 is YYNGEE in the germline V gene. CDR3 size: 18 residues. The chain's CDR3 is CASSVRGTGGASYNEQFF. For the CDR3, the DNA is TGTGCCAGCAGCGTAAGGGGGACAGGGGGCGCTTCCTACAATGAGCAGTTCTTC.

Only a few counts were recorded for this clonotype. Here the CDR3 DNA reads TGTGCCAGCAGCCCAGGGGACAATCAGCCCCAGCATTTT. Amino acid sequence: CASSPGDNQPQHF. The chain combines TRBV5-4 with TRBJ1-5; D is possibly TRBD1 (6 bases). The CDR3 covers 13 residues. Germline CDR1 is SGHNT and CDR2 is YYREEE (reference sequence). Trimming cost V 4 bases and J 3 bases, with 8 bases left between them. Using reference TRBV5-4 and TRBJ1-5 for the parts outside the CDR3, the full variable domain is ETGVTQSPTHLIKTRGQQVTLRCSSQSGHNTVSWYQQALGQGPQFIFQYYREEENGRGNFPPRFSGLQFPNYSSELNVNALELDDSALYLCASSPGDNQPQHFGDGTRLSIL.

The V call is TRBV7-6, the J call TRBJ2-2; TRBD2 agrees at 12 bases. Losses at the gene ends were 3 bases for V and 5 bases for J; bases not matched to a gene: 1. The CDR3 consists of 15 residues. Germline V gives CDR1 SGHVS, CDR2 FNYEAQ. The CDR3 DNA reads TGTGCCAGCAGCTTGCTAGCGGGAGGGACCGGGGAGCTGTTTTTT. Its protein is CASSLLAGGTGELFF.